A selection of T cell receptor beta chains follows, all from one sample in a study of cytomegalovirus exposure and HLA in healthy donors. Data came from immunoSEQ multiplex PCR; TCRdb stores just in-frame clones and leaves some out. The sample has 140,000 to 150,000 clones, 68% seen once. Sequenced input: PBMCs. All receptors derive from a man in his 60s in good health and CMV-seronegative. The CDR3 runs from the conserved cysteine through the conserved F or W. A D gene is named only where the DNA matches it firmly. Only part of the rows carry a size: once, few, many, or a class if the clone is expanded.

TGCGCCAGCAGCCAAGGAGAGGGAGCCCAGCATTTT,CASSQGEGAQHF,.,.,TRBJ1-5,TRBV4-3
TGTGCCAGCAGCTCGGGACTAGAGGCCTACGAGCAGTACTTC,CASSSGLEAYEQYF,TRBD2,.,TRBJ2-7,TRBV5-6
TGTGCCAGCAGCTTCCGAGATACGCAGTATTTT,CASSFRDTQYF,.,.,TRBJ2-3,TRBV5-8
TGTGCCAGCAAAGGACAGCCGCCAAACACCGGGGAGCTGTTTTTT,CASKGQPPNTGELFF,.,.,TRBJ2-2,TRBV28
TGTGCCAGCAGCTTGCAAGCGGGAGAAGTCTACGAGCAGTACTTC,CASSLQAGEVYEQYF,TRBD2,.,TRBJ2-7,TRBV11-2
TGTGCCAGCAGCCCCCCTGGACTAGCGGGGTACAATGAGCAGTTCTTC,CASSPPGLAGYNEQFF,TRBD2,.,TRBJ2-1,TRBV7-9
TGTGCCAGCTCACCATTGTCCAAGGGACAGGGGGGCTACGAGCAGTACTTC,CASSPLSKGQGGYEQYF,TRBD1,.,TRBJ2-7,TRBV18
TGTGCCAGCTCACCCCGACAGGGGGTGACCGGGGAGCTGTTTTTT,CASSPRQGVTGELFF,TRBD1,.,TRBJ2-2,TRBV18
TGTGCCAGCAGTCAGGACAGGGTCGATCAGCCCCAGCATTTT,CASSQDRVDQPQHF,TRBD1,.,TRBJ1-5,TRBV2
TGCGCCAGCAGCCAGGCCGGGACAGGGAACGACTTCTATGGCTACACCTTC,CASSQAGTGNDFYGYTF,TRBD1,.,TRBJ1-2,TRBV4-1
TGTGCCAGCAGCTTAGGACAGGGGAGGAACGAGCAGTACTTC,CASSLGQGRNEQYF,TRBD1,.,TRBJ2-7,TRBV7-6
TGTGCCAGCAGCTCCGGACTGGAGGGCTCCGCGGAAGCTTTCTTT,CASSSGLEGSAEAFF,.,few,TRBJ1-1,TRBV5-4
TGTGCCAGCAGCTTGGCCGCCCTAGCGGGAGCAGATACGCAGTATTTT,CASSLAALAGADTQYF,TRBD2,.,TRBJ2-3,TRBV5-4
TGTGCCAGCAGCTCTCGGCAGGGATTTGACACTGAAGCTTTCTTT,CASSSRQGFDTEAFF,.,.,TRBJ1-1,TRBV5-4
TGTGCCAGCAGCTTAGCTTTGAGGGGGCAATCTGAAGCTTTCTTT,CASSLALRGQSEAFF,TRBD1,.,TRBJ1-1,TRBV11-1
TGTGCCAGCAGTCCCCCGGAGGGGTCGGATGGCTACACCTTC,CASSPPEGSDGYTF,.,.,TRBJ1-2,TRBV27
TGTGCTGGAGGGGCCAATCAGCCCCAGCATTTT,CAGGANQPQHF,.,few,TRBJ1-5,TRBV6-6
TGTGCCAGCAGTGAAGACCAGCGGGAGCCTATTCGCAATGAGCAGTTCTTC,CASSEDQREPIRNEQFF,TRBD2,few,TRBJ2-1,TRBV6-1
TGCGCCAGCAGCTTGGGTGGCAGTGACAATCAGCCCCAGCATTTT,CASSLGGSDNQPQHF,.,.,TRBJ1-5,TRBV5-1
TGTGCCAGCAGCCCCCACCCCCCGGGGTACGGCTACACCTTC,CASSPHPPGYGYTF,.,once,TRBJ1-2,TRBV6-5
TGTGCTAGCAGCTTAGGGGCGCGGGACACCGGGGAGCTGTTTTTT,CASSLGARDTGELFF,.,.,TRBJ2-2,TRBV7-7
TGTGCCAGCAGCCTCTACATGACTAGCGGGAGACTAGATGAGCAGTTCTTC,CASSLYMTSGRLDEQFF,TRBD2,.,TRBJ2-1,TRBV7-9
TGTGCCTGGAGTCCTCCGGGACAGGGGAGCTACGAGCAGTACTTC,CAWSPPGQGSYEQYF,TRBD1,.,TRBJ2-7,TRBV30
TGTGCCAGCAGTCTTTTTCTAACCGGGACAGGAAGGAATCAGCCCCAGCATTTT,CASSLFLTGTGRNQPQHF,TRBD1,few,TRBJ1-5,TRBV7-8
TGTGCCAGCAGGGGGAGGATAGCGGGAGGCTACAATGAGCAGTTCTTC,CASRGRIAGGYNEQFF,TRBD2,.,TRBJ2-1,TRBV6-6
TGTGCCAGCAGGACTAATAACTATAGCAATCAGCCCCAGCATTTT,CASRTNNYSNQPQHF,.,.,TRBJ1-5,TRBV27
TGTGCCAGCAGCCCCTCTGACAGGGGGGTTGAGCCCCAGCATTTT,CASSPSDRGVEPQHF,TRBD1,.,TRBJ1-5,TRBV9
TGTGCCAGTGGGGGGGGACTCCAAGAGACCCAGTACTTC,CASGGGLQETQYF,TRBD2,.,TRBJ2-5,TRBV10-3
TGTGCCATCACCCCGGGACAGCTTAACTATGGCTACACCTTC,CAITPGQLNYGYTF,TRBD1,.,TRBJ1-2,TRBV10-3
TGTGCCAGCAGTTTGGGACTAGCGGGACCAGGGGGAACCGGGGAGCTGTTTTTT,CASSLGLAGPGGTGELFF,TRBD2,.,TRBJ2-2,TRBV27
TGTGCCTGGAGTGTACTTGACATTCGGGGTGAAGCTTTCTTT,CAWSVLDIRGEAFF,.,.,TRBJ1-1,TRBV30
TGTGCCAGCAGTCTTCCCGGGACTACCTACAATGAGCAGTTCTTC,CASSLPGTTYNEQFF,TRBD2,.,TRBJ2-1,TRBV25-1
TGCGCCAGCAGCTTGTTTTCCCCAGACACCAACACCGGGGAGCTGTTTTTT,CASSLFSPDTNTGELFF,.,.,TRBJ2-2,TRBV5-1
TGTGCCAGCAGTGCGGGCAGGGGACTATACAATGAGCAGTTCTTC,CASSAGRGLYNEQFF,.,few,TRBJ2-1,TRBV2
TGTGCCAGCGGCGGGGAGGGCGGGAGGAGTGAGCAGTTCTTC,CASGGEGGRSEQFF,TRBD2,.,TRBJ2-1,TRBV5-4
TGTGCCAGCAGCGCCGGGACAGACCCCACTGAAGCTTTCTTT,CASSAGTDPTEAFF,TRBD1,.,TRBJ1-1,TRBV9
TGTGCCAGCAGCTTAGGACAGGGGGGCAATGAGCAGTTCTTC,CASSLGQGGNEQFF,TRBD1,.,TRBJ2-1,TRBV7-9
TGCAGCGTTATCGGACAGGGGCCTCAGCCCCAGCATTTT,CSVIGQGPQPQHF,TRBD1,.,TRBJ1-5,TRBV29-1
TGTGCCAGCAGCTTACAGGGACTAGCGGGTTGGACCGGGGAGCTGTTTTTT,CASSLQGLAGWTGELFF,TRBD2,few,TRBJ2-2,TRBV7-2
TGTGCCAGCAGTTTTGGACTAGCGGGGGAGCAGTACTTC,CASSFGLAGEQYF,TRBD2,many,TRBJ2-7,TRBV27
TGTGCCTGGAACGGAGCGGGAGGGTCCTACAATGAGCAGTTCTTC,CAWNGAGGSYNEQFF,TRBD2,few,TRBJ2-1,TRBV30
TGTGCCACCAGCAGAGATCCCACAACAGGGGTGGATCAGCCCCAGCATTTT,CATSRDPTTGVDQPQHF,TRBD1,.,TRBJ1-5,TRBV15
TGCGCCAGCAGTCGACAGGGTTCCCAAGAGACCCAGTACTTC,CASSRQGSQETQYF,TRBD1,.,TRBJ2-5,TRBV5-1
TGTGCCAGCAGTTTACCCAGAGAGGGCACAGATACGCAGTATTTT,CASSLPREGTDTQYF,.,few,TRBJ2-3,TRBV28
TGTGCCAGCAGTCTCAGGGGCCTCTACGAGCAGTACTTC,CASSLRGLYEQYF,.,few,TRBJ2-7,TRBV6-5
TGTGCCAGCAGTTTATCGGCAGGGGCGTCCCGCTCTGGAAACACCATATATTTT,CASSLSAGASRSGNTIYF,.,.,TRBJ1-3,TRBV27
TGCAGCGTTGAGGGGCGGGGGGGTTACGAGCAGTACTTC,CSVEGRGGYEQYF,TRBD2,few,TRBJ2-7,TRBV29-1
TGTGCCAGCAGCCAAGCTCTAGGGGGCTCTGGAAACACCATATATTTT,CASSQALGGSGNTIYF,.,.,TRBJ1-3,TRBV11-2
TGTGCCTGGAGTGTCGGGACTAGCGGGAGTTGGTTTTTTGAGACCCAGTACTTC,CAWSVGTSGSWFFETQYF,TRBD2,few,TRBJ2-5,TRBV30
TGTGCCAGCAGTTTATCGGGTCAGGGAGGTTCACCCCTCCACTTT,CASSLSGQGGSPLHF,.,.,TRBJ1-6,TRBV27
TGTGCCAGCAGTCGGAGCGGGAGAGGCAATGAGCAGTTCTTC,CASSRSGRGNEQFF,TRBD2,.,TRBJ2-1,TRBV7-3
TGTGCCAGCAGCCTGATGACAACGCATACGCAGTATTTT,CASSLMTTHTQYF,.,.,TRBJ2-3,TRBV5-6
TGTGCCAGCAGTGAAGCGCTTGACGGCGCGGCCCTCCACTTT,CASSEALDGAALHF,.,.,TRBJ1-6,TRBV2
TGCAGCGTTGAAAGGCCTAGCGGGAGTTCGGCCGCCTACAATGAGCAGTTCTTC,CSVERPSGSSAAYNEQFF,TRBD2,few,TRBJ2-1,TRBV29-1
TGTGCCAGCAGTTTATACTACAATGAGCAGTTCTTC,CASSLYYNEQFF,.,.,TRBJ2-1,TRBV6-6
TGTGCCAGTCGGGACAGTACTAACACTGAAGCTTTCTTT,CASRDSTNTEAFF,TRBD1,.,TRBJ1-1,TRBV27
TGTGCCAGCAGAACCACAGGGTTCACTGAAGCTTTCTTT,CASRTTGFTEAFF,.,.,TRBJ1-1,TRBV28
TGTGCCAGCAGGACAGGGGGCCAAAACATTCAGTACTTC,CASRTGGQNIQYF,TRBD1,.,TRBJ2-4,TRBV6-1
TGCAGTGCTAAGACTGTCTACGAGCAGTACTTC,CSAKTVYEQYF,.,.,TRBJ2-7,TRBV20-1